Described below is a single TCR beta chain sequence and its context. The CDR3 is 15 residues long. The V and J ends lost 5 bases and 5 bases respectively, with 18 bases between them. The germline CDR1 and CDR2 sequences are SGHTA and FQGNSA. This record comes from a study of beta chain features in type 1 diabetes. Every isolated RNA sample was fully reverse transcribed, so sequencing captured expressed TCRB transcripts. Assay used: immunoSEQ multiplex PCR; TCRdb lists only in-frame clones, some missing. The table shows under 400,000 clones, with about 20% occurring only once. The receptor was derived from a woman younger than 30 in good health. The V call is TRBV7-2, the J call TRBJ2-5, with TRBD2 as a possible D gene (6 bases). The source material was naive CD4+ T cells from blood. CDR3 coding DNA: TGTGCCAGCAGCCACCACCGGGGTCGGGAGGAGACCCAGTACTTC. This gives the protein CASSHHRGREETQYF. Filled out from reference TRBV7-2 and TRBJ2-5, the complete variable domain reads GAGVSQSPSNKVTEKGKDVELRCDPISGHTALYWYRQSLGQGLEFLIYFQGNSAPDKSGLPSDRFSAERTGGSVSTLTIQRTQQEDSAVYLCASSHHRGREETQYFGPGTRLLVL.